Below, 14 T cell receptor beta chains from the same sample are listed, as sequenced in a study of blood T cell repertoires in COVID-19. Measured with immunoSEQ multiplex PCR; TCRdb has only the in-frame clones, and not every one. The sample shows fewer than 600,000 clones, roughly 89% of them seen only once. What was sequenced was peripheral blood. These TCRs come from a young man with COVID-19, enrolled during active disease.

The V gene is TRBV6-5, the J gene TRBJ1-1; 11 nucleotides agree with TRBD1. The CDR3 loop spans 14 amino acids. J was trimmed by 5 bases and V by 7 bases; bases with no gene match: 6. CDR1 MNHEY and CDR2 SVGAGI come from the germline V gene. The CDR3 loop is CASTAGTGGTEAFF. The DNA for the CDR3 is TGTGCCAGCACCGCTGGGACAGGGGGGACTGAAGCTTTCTTT.

A single count supports this clone. The V gene is TRBV18, the J gene TRBJ2-1; TRBD1 matches at 9 bases. The junction had 9 bases not matched to a gene; V was cut back by 3 bases and J by 9 bases. The germline CDR1 and CDR2 sequences are KGHSH and LQKENI. The CDR3 length is 15 residues. CDR3 amino acids: CASSPRPGTGFEQFF. The DNA for the CDR3 is TGTGCCAGCTCACCTCGCCCCGGGACAGGGTTTGAGCAGTTCTTC.

This chain links TRBV19 with TRBJ1-1; the D is unclear. The V gene's germline CDR1 is LNHDA and CDR2 SQIVND (reference sequence). This CDR3 is built from 13 residues. The V end lost 7 bases, the J end lost 5 bases, and 14 bases lay between the germline ends. The CDR3 coding sequence is TGTGCCAGTACGGAGAGGGTGGGAACTGAAGCTTTCTTT. Translated: CASTERVGTEAFF.

The genes are TRBV3-1 (or the pseudogene TRBV3-2) and TRBJ1-2, with 7 bases aligning to TRBD1. The CDR3 is 15 residues long. V was pared by 2 bases and J by 2 bases, with 5 bases of the junction left unmatched. Germline V gene sequence: CDR1 LGHDT, CDR2 YNNKEL (reference sequence). The CDR3 nucleotides read TGTGCCAGCAGCCAACAGGGACAGCCAAACTATGGCTACACCTTC. Amino acids: CASSQQGQPNYGYTF.

This clone was picked up one time. The gene calls are TRBV6-5 and TRBJ2-2; D possibly corresponds to TRBD1 (6 bases). Germline V lookup: CDR1 MNHEY, CDR2 SVGAGI. The CDR3 runs to 16 residues. Trimming shortened V by 3 bases and J by 7 bases, and 18 bases separated the two germline ends. The CDR3 DNA reads as TGTGCCAGCAGTTATCTTTCCGTCGGGACAAGCGGGGAGCTGTTTTTT. Amino acids: CASSYLSVGTSGELFF.

The rearrangement uses TRBV6-1 and TRBJ1-1; 7 nucleotides line up with TRBD1. J was trimmed by 1 base and V by 1 base; bases with no gene match: 12. In germline, CDR1 is MNHNS, CDR2 SASEGT. The CDR3 is 18 amino acids. CDR3 sequence: CASSEGVKQGSANTEAFF. Here the CDR3 DNA reads TGTGCCAGCAGTGAAGGGGTCAAACAGGGGTCGGCGAACACTGAAGCTTTCTTT.

The chain carries TRBV18 and TRBJ2-2; a weak D match, TRBD2 (6 bases). The CDR3 contains 15 residues. V lost 4 bases to trimming and J lost 0 bases, with 9 bases between them. Germline values: CDR1 KGHSH, CDR2 LQKENI. CDR3 coding DNA: TGTGCCAGCTCACTGACGGGAGCGAACACCGGGGAGCTGTTTTTT. It codes for CASSLTGANTGELFF.

The genes are TRBV7-8 and TRBJ2-7; D perhaps matches TRBD2 (5 bases). Germline CDR1 SGHVS, CDR2 FQNEAQ. The V end was cut by 3 bases, the J end by 0 bases, with 12 bases between. There are 15 residues in the CDR3. The CDR3 nucleotides are TGTGCCAGCAGCTTTTTGGGCAGCGGCTCCTACGAGCAGTACTTC. Amino acid sequence: CASSFLGSGSYEQYF.

On this clone itself: The identical CDR3 is also encoded by other nucleotide sequences in the sample. The V gene is TRBV10-3, the J gene TRBJ2-3; possibly TRBD1 for D (5 bases). The CDR3 consists of 12 residues. Trimming removed 2 bases from V and 5 bases from J, with 5 bases in between. Germline loops: CDR1 ENHRY, CDR2 SYGVKD. CDR3 sequence (DNA): TGTGCCATCAGTGAGCAGGGAGATACGCAGTATTTT. It is translated as CAISEQGDTQYF.

The chain is built from TRBV19 and TRBJ2-1, with D tentatively TRBD2 (5 bases). V was shortened by 4 bases and J by 4 bases, with 23 bases between the two germline ends. This CDR3 has 18 residues. Germline V gene lookup returns CDR1 LNHDA and CDR2 SQIVND (reference sequence). CDR3 in amino acids: CASSTPMSGLALYNEQFF. CDR3 nucleotides: TGTGCCAGTAGTACACCAATGAGCGGCCTCGCCCTATACAATGAGCAGTTCTTC. The variable domain in full, with the rest retrieved from reference TRBV19 and TRBJ2-1, is DGGITQSPKYLFRKEGQNVTLSCEQNLNHDAMYWYRQDPGQGLRLIYYSQIVNDFQKGDIAEGYSVSREKKESFPLTVTSAQKNPTAFYLCASSTPMSGLALYNEQFFGPGTRLTVL.

The rearrangement joins TRBV9 to TRBJ2-5; the D is unclear. This CDR3 has 15 amino acids. Deletions cut 3 bases from V and 2 bases from J, with 14 bases between. Germline V gives CDR1 SGDLS, CDR2 YYNGEE. The CDR3 DNA follows: TGTGCCAGCAGCGCCGAAACAGACGCTCAAGAGACCCAGTACTTC. Translation gives CASSAETDAQETQYF.

The chain couples TRBV7-8 to TRBJ1-4; 10 nucleotides align to TRBD1. V lost 5 bases, J lost 7 bases, and 4 bases stayed unmatched. The CDR3 is 14 residues long. In germline, CDR1 is SGHVS, CDR2 FQNEAQ. The CDR3, as DNA: TGTGCCAGCAGCCGACAGGGGGCGATTGAAAAACTGTTTTTT. Encoded protein: CASSRQGAIEKLFF.

The chain links TRBV24-1 to TRBJ2-7; TRBD2 matches 7 bases. After removal of 4 bases from V and 2 bases from J, the junction contained 4 bases not matched to a gene. The CDR3 totals 14 residues. CDR1 is KGHDR and CDR2 is SFDVKD in the germline V gene. CDR3 residues: CATSEGGNPYEQYF. The CDR3 nucleotides read TGTGCCACCAGTGAGGGGGGGAATCCCTACGAGCAGTACTTC.

This clone showed up just a few times. The chain uses TRBV5-1 and TRBJ2-1, with 9 bases aligning to TRBD2. Losses at the gene ends were 5 bases for V and 7 bases for J; bases not matched to a gene: 4. Germline CDR1 SGHRS, CDR2 YFSETQ. CDR3 length: 13 amino acids. The CDR3 reads CASRLAGMNEQFF. CDR3 coding DNA: TGCGCCAGCAGGCTAGCGGGGATGAATGAGCAGTTCTTC.